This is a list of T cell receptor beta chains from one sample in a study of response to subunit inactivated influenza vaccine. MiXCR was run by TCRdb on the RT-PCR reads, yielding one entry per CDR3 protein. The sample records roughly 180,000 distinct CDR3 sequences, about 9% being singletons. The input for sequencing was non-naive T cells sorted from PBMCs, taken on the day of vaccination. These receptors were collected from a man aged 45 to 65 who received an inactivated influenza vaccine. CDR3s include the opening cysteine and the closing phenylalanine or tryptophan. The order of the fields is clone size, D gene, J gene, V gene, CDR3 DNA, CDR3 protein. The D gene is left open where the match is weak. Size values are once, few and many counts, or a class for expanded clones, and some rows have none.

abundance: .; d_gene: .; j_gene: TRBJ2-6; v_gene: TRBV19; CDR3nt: TGTGCCAGCCAATTTATGTCTGGGGCCAACGTCCTGACTTTC; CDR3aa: CASQFMSGANVLTF
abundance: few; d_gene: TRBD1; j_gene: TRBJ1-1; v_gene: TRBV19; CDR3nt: TGTGCCACAGATGACAGGGGCACTGAAGCTTTCTTT; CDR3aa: CATDDRGTEAFF
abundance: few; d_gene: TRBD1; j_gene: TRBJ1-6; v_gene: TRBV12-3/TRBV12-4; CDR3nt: TGTGCCAGCAGTCCGACAGGGTTTAATTCACCCCTCCACTTT; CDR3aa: CASSPTGFNSPLHF
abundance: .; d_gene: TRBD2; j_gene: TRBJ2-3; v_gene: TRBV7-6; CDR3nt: TGTGCCAGCAGTACCGGGACTAGCGGAGTCGCAGATACCCAGTATTTT; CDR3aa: CASSTGTSGVADTQYF
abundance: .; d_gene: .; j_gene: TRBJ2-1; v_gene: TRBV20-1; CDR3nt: TGCAGTGCTTCCACAGGGTGGAATGAGCAGTTCTTC; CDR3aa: CSASTGWNEQFF
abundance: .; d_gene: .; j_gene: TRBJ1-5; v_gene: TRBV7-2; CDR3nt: TGTGCCAGCAGCTTAGAATCCAGGGTAGGATATCAGCCCCAGCATTTT; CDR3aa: CASSLESRVGYQPQHF
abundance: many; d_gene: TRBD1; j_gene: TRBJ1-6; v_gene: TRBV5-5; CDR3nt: TGTGCCAGCAGGTCCAGTTCACAGGGGTACAATTCACCCCTCCACTTT; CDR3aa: CASRSSSQGYNSPLHF
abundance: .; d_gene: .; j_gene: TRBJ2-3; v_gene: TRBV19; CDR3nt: TGTGCCAGTAGTATTCTCAGCCTCTCTAGCACAGATACGCAGTATTTT; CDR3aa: CASSILSLSSTDTQYF
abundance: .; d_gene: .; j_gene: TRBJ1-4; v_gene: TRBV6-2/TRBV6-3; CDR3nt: TGTGCCAGCAGTTACGAAAAAGGGAATGAAAAACTGTTTTTT; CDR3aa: CASSYEKGNEKLFF
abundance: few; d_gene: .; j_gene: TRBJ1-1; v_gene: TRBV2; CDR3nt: TGTGCCAGCAGTGTGGTTCAGGGGACTTCTCAAGCTTTCTTT; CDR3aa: CASSVVQGTSQAFF
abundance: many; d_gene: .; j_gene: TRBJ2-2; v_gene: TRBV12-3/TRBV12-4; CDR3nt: TGTGCCAGCAGTTTGTGGGACACCGGGGAGCTGTTTTTT; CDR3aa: CASSLWDTGELFF
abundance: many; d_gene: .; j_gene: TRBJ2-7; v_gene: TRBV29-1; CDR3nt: TGCAGCGTTGGTCTCGTCCCCTACGAGCAGTACTTC; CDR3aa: CSVGLVPYEQYF
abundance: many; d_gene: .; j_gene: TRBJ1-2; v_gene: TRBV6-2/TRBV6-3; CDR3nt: TGTGCCAGCTCCTTCCCCCAGGGGAACTATGGCTACACCTTC; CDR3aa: CASSFPQGNYGYTF
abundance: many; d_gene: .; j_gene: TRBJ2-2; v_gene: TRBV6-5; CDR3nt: TGTGCCAGCAGTTACTTTAGCGGTAACACCGGGGAGCTGTTTTTT; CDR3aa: CASSYFSGNTGELFF
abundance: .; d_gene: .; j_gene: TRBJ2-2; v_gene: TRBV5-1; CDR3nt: TGCGCCAGCAGCTTGATAAACACCGGGGAGCTGTTTTTT; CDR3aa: CASSLINTGELFF
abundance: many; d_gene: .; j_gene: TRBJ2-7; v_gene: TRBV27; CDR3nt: TGTGCCAGCAGGTTAGGTAGCGGCAGGTCCTACGAGCAGTACTTC; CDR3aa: CASRLGSGRSYEQYF
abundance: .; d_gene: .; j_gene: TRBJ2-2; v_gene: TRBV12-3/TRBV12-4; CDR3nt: TGTGCCAGCAGTAAGGGTTTTAACACCGGGGAGCTGTTTTTT; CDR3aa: CASSKGFNTGELFF
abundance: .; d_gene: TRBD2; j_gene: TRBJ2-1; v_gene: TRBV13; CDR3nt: TGTGCCAGCAGCTTGACGCCGGGACTAGCAGCCGAGCAGTTCTTC; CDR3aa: CASSLTPGLAAEQFF
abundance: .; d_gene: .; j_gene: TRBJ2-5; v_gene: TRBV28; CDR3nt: TGTGCCAGCAGTTTATCGGGGAGGCAGACCCAGTACTTC; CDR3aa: CASSLSGRQTQYF
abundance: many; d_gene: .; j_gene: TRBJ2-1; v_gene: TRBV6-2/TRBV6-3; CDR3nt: TGTGCCAGCAGTTTTGGGGGCAATGAGCAGTTCTTC; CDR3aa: CASSFGGNEQFF
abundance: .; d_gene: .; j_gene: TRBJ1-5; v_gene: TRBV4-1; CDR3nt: TGCGCCAGCAGCCAAGGGCAGAAGTTAAATCAGCCCCAGCATTTT; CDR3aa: CASSQGQKLNQPQHF
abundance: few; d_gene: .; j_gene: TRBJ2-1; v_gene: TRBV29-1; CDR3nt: TGCAGCGTTGTAGGAGGACAGACCTACAATGAGCAGTTCTTC; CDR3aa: CSVVGGQTYNEQFF
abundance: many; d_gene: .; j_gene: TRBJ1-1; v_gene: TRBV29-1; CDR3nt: TGCAGCGTTGGGGCGTATGGTGAAGCTTTCTTT; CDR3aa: CSVGAYGEAFF
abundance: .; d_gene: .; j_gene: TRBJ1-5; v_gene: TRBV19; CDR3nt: TGTGCCAGTGACAGAGATAGCAATCAGCCCCAGCATTTT; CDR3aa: CASDRDSNQPQHF
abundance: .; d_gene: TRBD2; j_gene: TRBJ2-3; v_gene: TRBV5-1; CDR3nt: TGCGCCAGCAGCCGGGGGGAAAGCACAGATACGCAGTATTTT; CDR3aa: CASSRGESTDTQYF
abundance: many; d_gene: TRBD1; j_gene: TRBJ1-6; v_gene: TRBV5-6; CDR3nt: TGTGCCAGCAGCGTAAGACAGGGGACGCGCCACTTT; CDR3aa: CASSVRQGTRHF
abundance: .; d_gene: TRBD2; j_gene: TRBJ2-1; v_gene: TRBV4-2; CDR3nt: TGTGCCAGCAGCCAAGAAAATAGCGGGGGTCTCTACAATGAGCAGCTCTTC; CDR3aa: CASSQENSGGLYNEQLF
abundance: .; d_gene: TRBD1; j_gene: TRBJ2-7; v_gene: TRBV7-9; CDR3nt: TGTGCCAGCAGCTTAGCTACAGGGGTTGAAAGGTACTTC; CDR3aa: CASSLATGVERYF
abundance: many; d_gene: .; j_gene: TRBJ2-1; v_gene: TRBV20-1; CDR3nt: TGCAGTGCGCCGTGGTCTGGGGCCTACAATGAGCAGTTCTTC; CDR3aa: CSAPWSGAYNEQFF
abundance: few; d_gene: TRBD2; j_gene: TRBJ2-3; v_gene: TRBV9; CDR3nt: TGTGCCAGCAGCGTAGCTCTAGCGGGAGCCCTAGATACGCAGTATTTT; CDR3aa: CASSVALAGALDTQYF
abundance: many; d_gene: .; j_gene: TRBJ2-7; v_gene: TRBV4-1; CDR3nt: TGCGCCAGCAGCCAACGTCTTTCGGGCGGGGGCCTCTCCTACGAGCAGTACTTC; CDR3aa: CASSQRLSGGGLSYEQYF
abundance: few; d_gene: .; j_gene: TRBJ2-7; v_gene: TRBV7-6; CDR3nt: TGTGCCAGCAGCTTATCGGAAGACTCCTACGAGCAGTACTTC; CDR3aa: CASSLSEDSYEQYF
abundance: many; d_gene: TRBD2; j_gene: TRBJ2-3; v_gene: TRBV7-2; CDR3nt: TGTGCCAGCGGCCTAGCGGGCAGCACAGATACGCAGTATTTT; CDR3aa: CASGLAGSTDTQYF
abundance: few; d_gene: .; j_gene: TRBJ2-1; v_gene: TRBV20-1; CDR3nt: TGCAGTGCTAGAGATCCGAGGGGGAACAATGAGCAGTTCTTC; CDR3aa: CSARDPRGNNEQFF
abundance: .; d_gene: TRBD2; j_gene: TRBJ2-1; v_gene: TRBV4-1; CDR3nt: TGCGCCAGCAGCTTTCGACTAGCCTCCTACAATGAGCAGTTCTTC; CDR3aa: CASSFRLASYNEQFF
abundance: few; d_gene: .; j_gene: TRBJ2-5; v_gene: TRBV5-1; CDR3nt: TGCGCCAGCAGCTTGGGTAGCGCTTTCCCTGGTGGGGAGACCCAGTACTTC; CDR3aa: CASSLGSAFPGGETQYF
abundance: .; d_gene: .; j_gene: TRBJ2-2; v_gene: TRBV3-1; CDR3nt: TGTGCCAGCAGCCAAGTCATCGGCCGAGGGGCCGGGGAGCTGTTTTTT; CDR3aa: CASSQVIGRGAGELFF
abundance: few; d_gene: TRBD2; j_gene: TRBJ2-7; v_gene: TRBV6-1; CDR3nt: TGTGCCAGCAGTCCGGGGGGGGCTCTCGAGCAGTACTTC; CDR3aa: CASSPGGALEQYF
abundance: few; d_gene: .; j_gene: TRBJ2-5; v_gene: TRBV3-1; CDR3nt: TGTGCCAGCAGCCAAGGAACGACTATTCAAGAGACCCAGTACTTC; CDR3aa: CASSQGTTIQETQYF
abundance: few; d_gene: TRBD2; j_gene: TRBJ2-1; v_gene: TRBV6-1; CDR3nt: TGTGCCAGCAGTGAGGGACTAGCGGGACGATCCTACAATGAGCAGTTCTTC; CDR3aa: CASSEGLAGRSYNEQFF
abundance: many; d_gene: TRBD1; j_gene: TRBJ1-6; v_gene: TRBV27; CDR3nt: TGTGCCAGCAGTCCCCGGGACAGGGGAAGATCACCCCTCCACTTT; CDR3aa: CASSPRDRGRSPLHF
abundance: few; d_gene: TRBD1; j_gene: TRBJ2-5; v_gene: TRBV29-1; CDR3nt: TGCAGCGTGCGGGACAGGCTACAAGAGACCCAGTACTTC; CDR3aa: CSVRDRLQETQYF
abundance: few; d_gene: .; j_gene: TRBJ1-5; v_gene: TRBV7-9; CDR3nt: TGTGCCAGCAGCTTAGGGGGATACAATCAGCCCCAGCATTTT; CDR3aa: CASSLGGYNQPQHF
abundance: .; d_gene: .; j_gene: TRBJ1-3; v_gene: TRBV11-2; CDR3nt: TGTGCCAGCAGCTTCGACAGCTCTGGAAACACCATATATTTT; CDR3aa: CASSFDSSGNTIYF
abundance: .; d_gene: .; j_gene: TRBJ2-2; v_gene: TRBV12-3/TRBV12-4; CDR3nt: TGTGCCAGCAGTCGCGCAGGGGGGTCGACCGGGGAGCTGTTTTTT; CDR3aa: CASSRAGGSTGELFF
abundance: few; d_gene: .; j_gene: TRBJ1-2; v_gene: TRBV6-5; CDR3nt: TGTGCCAGCAGGACTCCCGGGGACGGCTACACCTTC; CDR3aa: CASRTPGDGYTF
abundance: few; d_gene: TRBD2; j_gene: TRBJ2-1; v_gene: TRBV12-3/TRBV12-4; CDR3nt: TGTGCCAGCGCCGGTCAGGGACTAGCGGAAAAGTTCTTC; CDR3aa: CASAGQGLAEKFF
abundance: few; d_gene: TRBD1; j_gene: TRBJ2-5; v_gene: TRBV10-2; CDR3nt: TGCGCCAGCACCCCGGACAGGGTAGGAGAGACCCAGTACTTC; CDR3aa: CASTPDRVGETQYF
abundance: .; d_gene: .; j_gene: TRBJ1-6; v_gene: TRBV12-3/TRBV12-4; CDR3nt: TGTGCCGCGGGCTCCTATAATTCACCCCTCCACTTT; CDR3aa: CAAGSYNSPLHF